This TCR beta chain was identified during a study of CD8+ T cells in alopecia areata. General study results and limits: Many expanded lesional clones persisted during tofacitinib (in both scalp and blood). For lesional scalp, especially alopecia totalis/universalis, clonality was higher than in normal scalp.

This clone was seen at least ten times. The antigen is unknown. V was trimmed by 4 bases and J by 0 bases, leaving 16 bases between them. Per germline, CDR1 MGHRA and CDR2 YSYEKL. The CDR3 runs to 17 residues. cDNA prepared by RNA extraction and subsequent reverse transcription served as the template for sequencing. TCRdb keeps only in-frame clones here, not all; method: immunoSEQ multiplex PCR. The sample has some 180,000 clones, approximately 49% seen once. Treatment reported: oral pan-JAK inhibitor, 5-10 mg twice daily. The origin of this receptor is a human donor with alopecia areata. The V and J genes are TRBV4-1 and TRBJ2-4, with D possibly TRBD1 on 6 matching bases. This specimen consisted of CD8+ T cells sorted from blood, obtained at approximately week 51, from a patient treated with tofacitinib. CDR3 residues: CASSPLIAGVAKNIQYF. As DNA, the CDR3 is TGCGCCAGCAGCCCCCTTATAGCAGGGGTAGCCAAAAACATTCAGTACTTC.